This paragraph covers one T cell receptor (beta chain) sequence. This sample was taken from a study of patients and donors after allogeneic stem cell transplantation. TCRdb independently ran MiXCR on the RT-PCR reads; one entry per CDR3 protein. The table shows about 410,000 distinct CDR3 sequences, with roughly 17% occurring only once. This receptor was obtained from a human donor who was either an allogeneic HSCT recipient or a stem cell or donor lymphocyte infusion donor (not recorded which). It is not recorded whose cells these are; they may come from a transplant donor. Sequencing was performed on blood, either unsorted or a sorted T cell fraction (not recorded which).

CDR3 sequence (DNA): TGTGCCAGCAGACGGCGTTACGAGCAGTACTTC. Translating gives CASRRRYEQYF. The genes are TRBV6-1 and TRBJ2-7; the D is unclear. Germline lookup yields CDR1 MNHNS and CDR2 SASEGT. V was trimmed by 6 bases and J by 4 bases, leaving 7 bases between them. The CDR3 extends over 11 amino acids.